The clone carrying this T cell receptor beta chain was counted a few times. This CDR3 region has 16 residues. V was pared by 1 base and J by 5 bases, with 14 bases between. Molecular barcoding with unique molecular identifiers was used for the TCRbeta library. Using its own MiXCR run on the PCR reads, TCRdb lists one record per CDR3 protein. The sample contains approximately 520,000 distinct CDR3 sequences, approximately 32% of which appear only once. These data belong to a study of T-cell reconstitution after alpha-beta-depleted transplantation in children. This sample comprised PBMCs from the stem cell graft donor, obtained from the stem cell graft. The sequence came from a human donor who donated a stem cell graft to a child with aplastic anemia. This rearrangement joins TRBV12-3 or TRBV12-4 to TRBJ2-2; D perhaps matches TRBD1 (6 bases). CDR3 protein: CASSLGTRGHTGELFF. For the CDR3, the DNA is TGTGCCAGCAGTTTAGGGACCAGGGGCCATACCGGGGAGCTGTTTTTT.